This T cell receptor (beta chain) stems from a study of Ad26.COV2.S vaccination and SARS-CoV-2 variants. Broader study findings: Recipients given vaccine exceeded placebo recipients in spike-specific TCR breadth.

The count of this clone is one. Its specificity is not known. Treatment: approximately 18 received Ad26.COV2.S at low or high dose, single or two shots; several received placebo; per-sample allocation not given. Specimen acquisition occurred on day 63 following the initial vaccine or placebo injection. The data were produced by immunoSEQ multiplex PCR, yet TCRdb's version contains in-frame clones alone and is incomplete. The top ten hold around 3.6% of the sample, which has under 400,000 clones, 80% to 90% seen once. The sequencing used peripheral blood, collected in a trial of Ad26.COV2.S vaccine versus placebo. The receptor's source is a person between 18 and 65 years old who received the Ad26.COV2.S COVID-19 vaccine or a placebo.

CDR3 in DNA: TGCAGCGTAAGGAGGCCGGGGGCAGAAGGCTACACCTTC. Amino acid sequence: CSVRRPGAEGYTF. This sequence joins TRBV29-1 and TRBJ1-2, with D possibly being TRBD1 (6 bases). With 6 bases removed from V and 8 bases from J, the gap between germline ends came to 19 bases. The length of the CDR3 is 13 residues. Germline-derived CDR1 and CDR2 are SQVTM and ANQGSEA.